Following are 2 T cell receptor beta chains from one sample sequenced in a study of CD8+ T cells in alopecia areata. Reverse transcribed after extraction, RNA yielded cDNA as the sequencing template. Produced via immunoSEQ multiplex PCR; TCRdb's table is partial and in-frame only. The sample shows around 110,000 clones, none of them appearing just once. The sequencing input was lesional skin. The receptors originated from a C3H/HeJ mouse with alopecia areata. The MHC haplotype recorded for the strain is H2-k.

This clone has a handful of counts. Mouse gene names apply. The read ends 4 residues shy of where the CDR3 ends; the end is completed using the germline J gene. V is TRBV19 and J is TRBJ2-4, with TRBD2 matching over 8 bases. V lost 2 bases and J lost 2; bases outside the gene matches: 1. The CDR3 runs 14 residues. Germline-derived CDR1 and CDR2 are FNHDT and SITEND (reference sequence). CDR3 region: CASSMGGLQNTLYF. The CDR3 bases that were read are TGTGCCAGCAGTATGGGGGGGCTTCAAAAC.

The table lists this clone with a few counts. Gene labels here are mouse ones. The CDR3 end is not reached by the read, which stops 4 residues before it; the germline J gene fills it in. J is TRBJ2-5 and V is TRBV13-2, with D uncertain. Germline V gives CDR1 NNHNN, CDR2 SYGAGS (reference sequence). The CDR3 has 14 amino acids. Trimming took off 5 bases at V and 0 bases at J, with 10 bases between the two ends. The CDR3 DNA, read in part, is TGTGCCAGCGGAGTTCAGATTAACCAAGAC. Translating gives CASGVQINQD. The whole CDR3 sequence is CASGVQINQDTQYF.